This T cell receptor (beta chain) was identified during a study of blood T cell repertoires in COVID-19. Study summary: Collection of acute and convalescent COVID-19 samples took place in the United States, Italy and Spain.

Methods used by the authors: Reference gene primer amplification gave estimated nucleated cell counts. Libraries were prepared by immunoSEQ multiplex PCR; TCRdb keeps only in-frame clonotypes and omits some of them. Clone size and the V and J calls come from that table; the DNA yielded D and trimming. The table has about 42,000 clones, approximately 90% seen once; the top ten hold 7% to 9.5%. The clonotype comes from a man aged 25 to 40 with active or convalescent COVID-19. Sequences were obtained from peripheral blood.

CDR3 nucleotides: TGTGCCAGCAGCTTTTCGGGAGAGACCCAGTACTTC. Encoded protein: CASSFSGETQYF. The J gene is TRBJ2-5, the V gene TRBV11-2; D call uncertain. Germline CDR1 and CDR2: SGHAT and FQNNGV. This CDR3 spans 12 amino acids. Trimming removed 3 bases from V and 4 bases from J, with 6 bases in between.